The text below deals with one T cell receptor (beta chain). These data come from a study of blood T cell repertoires in COVID-19. Overall study: Acute and convalescent COVID-19 samples came from the United States, Italy and Spain.

Repertoires were generated with immunoSEQ multiplex PCR, while TCRdb's copy carries only in-frame clones and drops some. Altogether tens of thousands of clones are present, roughly 92% being singletons, with the ten largest covering under 8%. This clonotype was sampled from a human donor in a cohort sampled during active COVID-19. Sequences were obtained from peripheral blood.

This CDR3 reads CASSPHLREDYEQYF. Here the CDR3 DNA reads TGTGCCAGCAGTCCCCACTTGCGGGAGGACTACGAGCAGTACTTC. The V and J genes are TRBV27 and TRBJ2-7; TRBD2 agrees at 8 bases. Germline V lookup: CDR1 MNHEY, CDR2 SMNVEV (reference sequence). V dropped 5 bases and J dropped 3; count of bases not matched to a gene: 9. The CDR3 length is 15 residues.